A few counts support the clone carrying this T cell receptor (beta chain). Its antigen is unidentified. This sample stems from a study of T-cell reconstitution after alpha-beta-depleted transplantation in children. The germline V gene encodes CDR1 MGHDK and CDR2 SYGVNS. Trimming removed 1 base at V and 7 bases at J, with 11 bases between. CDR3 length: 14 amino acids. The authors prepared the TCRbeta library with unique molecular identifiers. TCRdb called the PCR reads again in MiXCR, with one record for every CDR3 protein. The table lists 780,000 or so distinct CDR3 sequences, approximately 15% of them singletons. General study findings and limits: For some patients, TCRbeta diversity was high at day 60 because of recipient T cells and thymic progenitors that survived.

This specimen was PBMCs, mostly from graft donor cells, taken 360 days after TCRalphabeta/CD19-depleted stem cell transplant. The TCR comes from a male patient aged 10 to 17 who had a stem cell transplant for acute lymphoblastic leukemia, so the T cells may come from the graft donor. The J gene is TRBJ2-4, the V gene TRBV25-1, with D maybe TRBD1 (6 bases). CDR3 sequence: CASSELGGGNIQYF. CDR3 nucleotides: TGTGCCAGCAGTGAATTAGGGGGTGGGAACATTCAGTACTTC.